The next 21 T cell receptor beta chains were all read from a single sample in a study of blood T cell repertoires in COVID-19. TCRdb's copy holds only in-frame clones and misses some; the assay was immunoSEQ multiplex PCR. The sample carries 150,000 to 180,000 clones, about 86% recorded once. Sequenced material: PBMCs or T cells enriched from blood (not recorded which). The receptors here all came from a man in his forties or fifties who had recovered from COVID-19.

The rearrangement joins TRBV7-2 to TRBJ2-2; 10 bases are a match to TRBD1. CDR1 and CDR2 from the germline V gene are SGHTA and FQGNSA. With 4 bases clipped from V and 5 bases from J, the junction kept 4 bases outside the gene matches. The CDR3 is made up of 15 amino acids. The CDR3 nucleotides are TGTGCCAGCAGCTCGACAGGGGGCCAAACCGGGGAGCTGTTTTTT. It yields the protein CASSSTGGQTGELFF.

V gene TRBV29-1 combines with J gene TRBJ1-1; 7 bases agree with TRBD1. This CDR3 is 13 amino acids long. Trimming took 3 bases from V and 1 from J; bases not matched to a gene: 2. Germline assignment: CDR1 SQVTM and CDR2 ANQGSEA. In nucleotides, the CDR3 is TGCAGCGTTGACAGGGGGACGAACACTGAAGCTTTCTTT. Translation gives CSVDRGTNTEAFF.

V usage is TRBV30 and J usage is TRBJ1-2, with D possibly being TRBD1 (5 bases). In germline, CDR1 is GTSNPN, CDR2 SVGIG (reference sequence). The CDR3 covers 13 residues. V lost 5 bases to trimming and J lost 4 bases, with 14 bases between them. For the CDR3, the DNA is TGTGCCTGGGGCGGGGGTGGCATCTATGGCTACACCTTC. Protein product: CAWGGGGIYGYTF.

This clone has a single count. The V and J genes are TRBV19 and TRBJ2-1, with TRBD2 matching over 9 bases. CDR3 length equals 14 residues. The J segment lost 7 bases and the V segment lost 5 bases, leaving 6 bases of the junction unmatched. Germline values: CDR1 LNHDA, CDR2 SQIVND (reference sequence). CDR3 residues: CASSRGGAPNEQFF. CDR3 coding DNA: TGTGCCAGTAGTCGCGGGGGGGCCCCGAATGAGCAGTTCTTC.

The rearrangement links TRBV11-2 to TRBJ1-2, with D perhaps matching TRBD1 (5 bases). Germline CDR1 SGHAT, CDR2 FQNNGV. The CDR3 extends over 14 amino acids. Trimming cost V 2 bases and J 6 bases, with 13 bases left between them. CDR3 nucleotide sequence: TGTGCCAGCAGCTTACATCGTCAGGGTGATGGCTACACCTTC. This gives the protein CASSLHRQGDGYTF.

The J gene is TRBJ2-2, the V gene TRBV19; D perhaps matches TRBD1 (6 bases). Trimming pared 6 bases from V and 10 bases from J, leaving 18 bases between. The CDR3 sequence is 14 residues long. The V gene's germline CDR1 is LNHDA and CDR2 SQIVND (reference sequence). CDR3 in amino acids: CASSQDYRVPELFF. The CDR3 nucleotides read TGTGCCAGTAGCCAAGATTACAGGGTTCCGGAGCTGTTTTTT.

This rearrangement joins TRBV11-1 to TRBJ2-1; 7 positions agree with TRBD2. This CDR3 region has 15 residues. Losses at the gene ends were 5 bases for V and 2 bases for J; bases not matched to a gene: 6. CDR1 and CDR2 (germline): SGHAT, FQDESV (reference sequence). This CDR3 is CASSPQSGTYNEQFF. The CDR3 nucleotides are TGTGCCAGCAGCCCCCAGAGCGGGACCTACAATGAGCAGTTCTTC.

Note on this clone: A junction end diverges from the germline sequence, so it may reflect a read error. The chain links TRBV3-1 (or the pseudogene TRBV3-2) to TRBJ2-7, with TRBD1 matching 7 bases. The germline V gene has CDR1 LGHDT and CDR2 YNNKEL (reference sequence). The CDR3 runs to 14 residues. CDR3 nucleotides: TGTGCCAGCACCCAAACGACAGGGTCGGGCGAGCAGTACTTC. It codes for CASTQTTGSGEQYF.

The chain joins TRBV19 to TRBJ2-3; tentatively, D is TRBD2 (6 bases). There are 12 residues in the CDR3. Per the germline V gene, CDR1 is LNHDA and CDR2 is SQIVND (reference sequence). V lost 8 bases to trimming and J lost 6 bases, with 12 bases between them. The CDR3 region is CASSRGGDTQYF. CDR3 coding DNA: TGTGCCAGTTCCCGAGGAGGGGATACGCAGTATTTT.

This chain joins TRBV10-3 and TRBJ2-1; TRBD2 matches at 13 bases. The V segment lost 4 bases and the J segment 0 bases; nucleotides outside the gene matches: 0. The CDR3 length is 16 residues. Germline-derived CDR1 and CDR2 are ENHRY and SYGVKD. CDR3: CAISGLAGGSYNEQFF. The DNA of the CDR3 is TGTGCCATCAGTGGACTAGCGGGGGGCTCCTACAATGAGCAGTTCTTC.

This chain connects TRBV5-1 to TRBJ2-7, with 9 bases aligning to TRBD1. This CDR3 is 14 amino acids long. After removal of 4 bases from V and 6 bases from J, the junction contained 8 bases not matched to a gene. The germline V gene encodes CDR1 SGHRS and CDR2 YFSETQ. CDR3 amino acids: CASSGTGSSLEQYF. The CDR3 nucleotides are TGCGCCAGCAGCGGGACAGGGTCTAGTCTCGAGCAGTACTTC. Looking up the rest from reference TRBV5-1 and TRBJ2-7 gives the full variable domain: KAGVTQTPRYLIKTRGQQVTLSCSPISGHRSVSWYQQTPGQGLQFLFEYFSETQRNKGNFPGRFSGRQFSNSRSEMNVSTLELGDSALYLCASSGTGSSLEQYFGPGTRLTVT.

The V gene is TRBV5-4, the J gene TRBJ1-2, with 9 bases fitting TRBD1. This CDR3 is built from 13 residues. Germline values: CDR1 SGHNT, CDR2 YYREEE (reference sequence). With 0 bases clipped from V and 8 bases from J, the junction kept 2 bases outside the gene matches. The CDR3 DNA reads TGTGCCAGCAGCTTGGCCGGACAGGGGGGCTACACCTTC. Its protein product is CASSLAGQGGYTF.

This clone was observed a handful of times. The rearrangement uses TRBV19 and TRBJ2-3, with D uncertain. Germline V lookup: CDR1 LNHDA, CDR2 SQIVND (reference sequence). Deletions cut 5 bases from V and 0 bases from J, with 9 bases between. The length of the CDR3 is 14 residues. Here the CDR3 reads CASSPPDSTDTQYF. The CDR3 nucleotides read TGTGCCAGTAGTCCCCCAGATAGCACAGATACGCAGTATTTT.

The rearrangement uses TRBV13 and TRBJ2-1; D is uncertain. This CDR3 is built from 14 residues. V was trimmed by 4 bases and J by 5 bases, leaving 12 bases between them. Looked up from germline, CDR1 is PRHDT and CDR2 is FYEKMQ (reference sequence). This CDR3 reads CASSSQTHHNEQFF. Here the CDR3 DNA reads TGTGCCAGCAGCTCACAGACACATCACAATGAGCAGTTCTTC. Complete variable domain (other parts from reference TRBV13 and TRBJ2-1): AAGVIQSPRHLIKEKRETATLKCYPIPRHDTVYWYQQGPGQDPQFLISFYEKMQSDKGSIPDRFSAQQFSDYHSELNMSSLELGDSALYFCASSSQTHHNEQFFGPGTRLTVL.

The V call is TRBV7-8, the J call TRBJ1-5; 9 bases agree with TRBD1. V dropped 0 bases and J dropped 1; count of bases not matched to a gene: 7. The CDR3 sequence is 18 residues long. Per the germline V gene, CDR1 is SGHVS and CDR2 is FQNEAQ. The CDR3 sequence is CASSLALGQGSSNQPQHF. In DNA, the CDR3 is TGTGCCAGCAGCTTAGCGTTGGGACAGGGTTCGAGCAATCAGCCCCAGCATTTT.

This chain connects TRBV3-1 (or the pseudogene TRBV3-2) to TRBJ2-7, with D possibly being TRBD1 (5 bases). Germline V gene data show CDR1 as LGHDT and CDR2 as YNNKEL (reference sequence). The V gene lost 5 bases and the J gene lost 1 base, with 18 bases spanning the gap. This CDR3 is 16 amino acids long. CDR3 amino acids: CASSATWGYDSYEQYF. CDR3 bases: TGTGCCAGCAGCGCGACGTGGGGCTATGATTCCTACGAGCAGTACTTC.

This clone was counted once. The chain is built from TRBV10-2 and TRBJ1-3; D gene uncertain. Between the trimmed V and J ends, which lost 5 bases and 4 bases, there was a span of 9 bases. Germline CDR1 WSHSY, CDR2 SAAADI. The CDR3 is 13 residues long. The CDR3 loop reads CASSPDAGNTIYF. In nucleotides, the CDR3 is TGCGCCAGCAGTCCTGATGCGGGAAACACCATATATTTT.

About this clone: Relative to the germline gene, one junction end is altered; a read error may explain this. The chain has TRBV6-5 and TRBJ1-1; D uncertain. Germline lookup yields CDR1 MNHEY and CDR2 SVGAGI. The CDR3 is 11 residues long. The CDR3 sequence is CVSSYGPEAFF. The CDR3 DNA reads TGTGTCAGCAGTTACGGGCCTGAAGCTTTCTTT.

The J gene is TRBJ1-2, the V gene TRBV20-1; maybe TRBD1 (6 bases). The CDR3 loop spans 14 amino acids. Germline V gene lookup returns CDR1 DFQATT and CDR2 SNEGSKA (reference sequence). The V end was cut by 6 bases, the J end by 0 bases, with 14 bases between. In DNA form, the CDR3 reads TGCAGTGCCAGTGGGGGGCTCCCTAACTATGGCTACACCTTC. As protein: CSASGGLPNYGYTF.

The rearrangement uses TRBV6-1 and TRBJ2-2, with 7 bases identical to TRBD2. Trimming removed 1 base from V and 8 bases from J; junction bases left unmatched: 10. The V gene's germline CDR1 is MNHNS and CDR2 SASEGT. The CDR3 has 16 residues. This CDR3 reads CASSEVPAGRSGELFF. The CDR3 bases are TGTGCCAGCAGTGAAGTCCCAGCGGGGCGGTCGGGGGAGCTGTTTTTT.

The rearrangement uses TRBV4-1 and TRBJ2-4; D is unresolved. Germline assignment: CDR1 MGHRA and CDR2 YSYEKL. V lost 1 base and J lost 3, with 10 bases in between. The CDR3 runs 15 residues. The CDR3 DNA is TGCGCCAGCAGCCAAGCTCTCCCTTTCAAAAACATTCAGTACTTC. It codes for CASSQALPFKNIQYF.